The clone carrying this TCR beta chain was counted at least ten times. Its antigen is currently unknown. The entry originates in a study of CD8 T cells in ankylosing spondylitis. Library preparation for TCR beta used quantitative 5'-RACE with molecular barcodes. TCRdb re-called the 5' RACE reads with MiXCR, one entry per CDR3 protein. Seen here are about 220,000 distinct CDR3 sequences, more than 9% observed once, and the top ten hold roughly a fifth. Notes on the study in general: What appeared characteristic of ankylosing spondylitis blood was a TCR beta motif of eight highly homologous variants. Reports say disease-linked clones showed up significantly more in matched ankylosing spondylitis synovial fluid.

The sample consisted of blood, either unsorted or a sorted T cell fraction (not recorded which). This TCR derives from a male donor with ankylosing spondylitis or in good health (not recorded which).

The CDR3 protein is CSAQGLAGTDTQYF. CDR3 sequence (DNA): TGCAGTGCTCAAGGTCTAGCGGGCACAGATACGCAGTATTTT. V and J are TRBV20-1 and TRBJ2-3; 7 nucleotides agree with TRBD2. The CDR3 loop spans 14 amino acids. The J segment lost 1 base and the V segment lost 5 bases, leaving 6 bases of the junction unmatched. Germline CDR1 reads DFQATT; CDR2 reads SNEGSKA (reference sequence).